This T cell receptor (beta chain) was recovered during a study of response to subunit inactivated influenza vaccine listed by TCRdb under 2018. With respect to the entire study: Deep quantitative T cell receptor repertoire profiling was used in the study to track responses to a trivalent subunit inactivated influenza vaccine.

This clonotype was observed a few times. What this receptor recognizes is not known. The input lacks base qualities; no much larger clone sits a single base away. The method was RT-PCR. The instrument given in TCRdb is Illumina HiSeq 2500. Using fastp at Q25 and MiXCR, TCRdb reprocessed the public reads and kept productive beta chains. For every CDR3 protein sequence, its rows merge into one entry that carries the most common genes and DNA. Across this sample there are a few hundred thousand distinct CDR3 sequences, with roughly 7.9% seen only once. The ten largest clones represent about an eighth of the sample. Broad study findings and their caveats: It was suggested by the authors that each seasonal influenza vaccination may recruit only a limited number of new T cells.

The CDR3 runs 14 amino acids, cysteine and phenylalanine included. Solely the CDR3 DNA is kept, with 42 bases framed from the first base. CDR1 is given as SGHAT and CDR2 as FQDESV, both from the germline V gene (reference sequence). Cut back by 3 bases and 0 bases, the V and J ends lie 8 bases apart. The clonotype originates from a man aged 45-69 years who received an inactivated influenza vaccine. Donor details come from another sample of the same person, matched by shared clones. This receptor chain uses TRBV11-1 and TRBJ1-1; the D gene assignment is ambiguous. The sequenced sample was PBMCs from blood, obtained 23 to 25 months after vaccination. The bases are TGTGCCAGCAGCTTCCTCGACATGAACACTGAAGCTTTCTTT. It translates to CASSFLDMNTEAFF. This CDR3, with the reference TRBV11-1 and TRBJ1-1 proteins standing in past its ends, gives the full variable domain EAEVAQSPRYKITEKSQAVAFWCDPISGHATLYWYRQILGQGPELLVQFQDESVVDDSQLPKDRFSAERLKGVDSTLKIQPAELGDSAMYLCASSFLDMNTEAFFGQGTRLTVV.